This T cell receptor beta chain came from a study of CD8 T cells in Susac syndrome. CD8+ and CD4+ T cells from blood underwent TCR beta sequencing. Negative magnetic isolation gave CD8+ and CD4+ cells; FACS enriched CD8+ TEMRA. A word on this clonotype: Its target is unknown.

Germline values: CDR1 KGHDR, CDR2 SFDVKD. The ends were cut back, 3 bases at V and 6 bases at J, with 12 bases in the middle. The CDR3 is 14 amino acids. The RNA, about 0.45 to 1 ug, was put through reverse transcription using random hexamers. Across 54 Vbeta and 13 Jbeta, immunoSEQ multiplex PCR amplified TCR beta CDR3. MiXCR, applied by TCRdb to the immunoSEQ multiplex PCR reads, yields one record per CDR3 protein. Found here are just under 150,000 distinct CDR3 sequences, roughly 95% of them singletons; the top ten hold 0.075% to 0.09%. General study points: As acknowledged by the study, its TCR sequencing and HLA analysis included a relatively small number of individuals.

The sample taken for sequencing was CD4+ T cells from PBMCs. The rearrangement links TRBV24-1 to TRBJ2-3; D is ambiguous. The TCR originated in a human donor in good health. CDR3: CATSDRVLMDTQYF. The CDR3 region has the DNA TGTGCCACCAGTGATCGGGTCTTAATGGATACGCAGTATTTT.